One and the same sample provided the 20 T cell receptor beta chains below, sequenced in a study of regulatory T cells in long-lasting Graves disease. Researchers made TCR beta libraries by using iRepertoire HTBI primers and running Arm-PCR on CDR3 regions. In TCRdb, the multiplex PCR reads were re-called with MiXCR into one record per CDR3 protein. The sample holds hundreds of thousands of distinct CDR3 sequences, 14% to 15% seen once. Noted time point: newly diagnosed GD, antithyroid drugs for less than 3 months. Making the TCR library involved RNA that had been extracted from PBMCs. This sample also belongs to another study, concerning T cells in Graves' hyperthyroidism and ophthalmopathy.

The material was peripheral blood mononuclear cells (PBMCs), obtained at new diagnosis, from a patient treated with antithyroid drugs. The source of these receptors is a woman aged 35 to 49 with Graves disease.

V and J are TRBV5-1 and TRBJ2-7; maybe TRBD1 (5 bases). With 1 base removed from V and 0 bases from J, the gap between germline ends came to 8 bases. This CDR3 region has 14 residues. Germline lookup yields CDR1 SGHRS and CDR2 YFSETQ. The CDR3 DNA is TGCGCCAGCAGCTTGAGGGGAACCTCCTACGAGCAGTACTTC. It yields the protein CASSLRGTSYEQYF.

This clonotype was observed many times. The chain uses TRBV4-3 and TRBJ1-1, with D possibly being TRBD1 (6 bases). Germline V gives CDR1 LGHNA, CDR2 YSLEER. Trimming removed 3 bases at V and 5 bases at J, with 13 bases between. CDR3 length equals 14 residues. DNA of the CDR3: TGCGCCAGCAGCCAGGATGGGGGGGCGACTGAAGCTTTCTTT. Protein: CASSQDGGATEAFF.

This clonotype was observed at least ten times. This CDR3 reads CASSSTSGRRFVHNEQFF. As DNA, the CDR3 is TGTGCCAGCAGCTCCACTAGCGGGAGGCGTTTTGTTCACAATGAGCAGTTCTTC. The chain has TRBV7-2 and TRBJ2-1, with 12 positions matching TRBD2. The CDR3 sequence is 18 residues long. The trim removed 4 bases at V and 5 bases at J, leaving 12 bases unmatched. The germline V gene has CDR1 SGHTA and CDR2 FQGNSA.

The chain uses TRBV5-6 and TRBJ2-1, with 12 bases that match TRBD1. The CDR3 consists of 16 residues. V was pared by 0 bases and J by 8 bases, with 6 bases of the junction left unmatched. CDR1 is SGHDT, CDR2 YYEEEE, per germline. CDR3 in DNA: TGTGCCAGCAGCTTGGATGGGGACAGGGGGCAAGATGAGCAGTTCTTC. Translating it yields CASSLDGDRGQDEQFF. Full variable domain (remainder filled in from reference TRBV5-6 and TRBJ2-1): DAGVTQSPTHLIKTRGQQVTLRCSPKSGHDTVSWYQQALGQGPQFIFQYYEEEERQRGNFPDRFSGHQFPNYSSELNVNALLLGDSALYLCASSLDGDRGQDEQFFGPGTRLTVL.

This clonotype was observed at least ten times. CDR3 DNA: TGTGCCAGCAGCTCAACTAGCGGGACCGACACAGATACGCAGTATTTT. This sequence encodes CASSSTSGTDTDTQYF. The chain combines TRBV7-9 with TRBJ2-3; 10 bases fit TRBD2. The CDR3 covers 16 residues. CDR1 is SEHNR, CDR2 FQNEAQ, per germline (reference sequence). V lost 4 bases and J lost 2; bases outside the gene matches: 6. The complete variable domain, with remaining parts taken from reference TRBV7-9 and TRBJ2-3, reads DTGVSQNPRHKITKRGQNVTFRCDPISEHNRLYWYRQTLGQGPEFLTYFQNEAQLEKSRLLSDRFSAERPKGSFSTLEIQRTEQGDSAMYLCASSSTSGTDTDTQYFGPGTRLTVL.

This clonotype has at least ten counts. J is TRBJ2-1 and V is TRBV27, with a possible D match to TRBD2 (5 bases). Trimming stripped 5 bases from V and 5 bases from J, with 10 bases between. Germline CDR1 reads MNHEY; CDR2 reads SMNVEV (reference sequence). There are 13 residues in the CDR3. CDR3 region: CASSLTRNNEQFF. The CDR3 nucleotides read TGTGCCAGCAGTCTAACTAGAAACAATGAGCAGTTCTTC.

Only a few counts were recorded for this clonotype. The chain employs TRBV6-1 and TRBJ2-3; possibly TRBD2 for D (6 bases). CDR1 and CDR2 (germline): MNHNS, SASEGT. This CDR3 spans 14 amino acids. The V and J ends lost 5 bases and 2 bases respectively, with 11 bases between them. CDR3 nucleotide sequence: TGTGCCAGCAGTCCCCTGGACTACACAGATACGCAGTATTTT. This sequence encodes CASSPLDYTDTQYF.

This clonotype was counted a few times. The rearrangement links TRBV19 to TRBJ2-7; D perhaps matches TRBD1 (6 bases). Looked up from germline, CDR1 is LNHDA and CDR2 is SQIVND (reference sequence). The CDR3 runs 14 residues. Trimming removed 9 bases at V and 3 bases at J, with 18 bases between. Here the CDR3 DNA reads TGTGCCAGCAAGGACAGCTCGAAAATCTACGAGCAGTACTTC. Translation gives CASKDSSKIYEQYF.

This clonotype was detected ten times or more. This rearrangement joins TRBV7-2 to TRBJ2-1; TRBD2 aligns across 8 bases. Per germline, CDR1 SGHTA and CDR2 FQGNSA. Losses at the gene ends were 4 bases for V and 6 bases for J; bases not matched to a gene: 5. This CDR3 has 14 amino acids. The CDR3 is CASSWSGSPNEQFF. The CDR3 DNA reads TGTGCCAGCAGCTGGAGCGGGAGTCCCAATGAGCAGTTCTTC.

This clonotype occurred many times. This rearrangement joins TRBV10-2 to TRBJ2-3, with 8 bases fitting TRBD2. The J segment lost 9 bases and the V segment lost 3 bases, leaving 20 bases of the junction unmatched. The germline V gene has CDR1 WSHSY and CDR2 SAAADI. This CDR3 region has 18 residues. The CDR3 spells CASSEGPRVAGSAGTQYF. DNA of the CDR3: TGCGCCAGCAGTGAAGGACCAAGGGTAGCGGGATCCGCCGGAACGCAGTATTTT.

The rearrangement joins TRBV14 to TRBJ1-1; D call uncertain. The V gene's germline CDR1 is SGHDN and CDR2 FVKESK. CDR3 length: 15 residues. Deletions cut 0 bases from V and 0 bases from J, with 8 bases between. Here the CDR3 reads CASSQEPYLNTEAFF. The CDR3 DNA sequence: TGTGCCAGCAGCCAAGAGCCGTACCTGAACACTGAAGCTTTCTTT.

There are a few counts of this clonotype. V gene TRBV20-1 combines with J gene TRBJ2-2; perhaps TRBD2 as D (5 bases). The CDR3 is made up of 18 amino acids. Trimming took 3 bases from V and 3 from J, leaving 23 bases between them. The V gene's germline CDR1 is DFQATT and CDR2 SNEGSKA (reference sequence). In nucleotides, the CDR3 is TGCAGTGCTAGGATGGCTAGCTACAACCGGATGGACACCGGGGAGCTGTTTTTT. Translating it yields CSARMASYNRMDTGELFF.

In this sample, this clonotype turned up many times. The CDR3 sequence is CASSFWGSGRHEQFF. The CDR3 DNA reads TGTGCCAGCAGTTTTTGGGGTAGCGGGAGGCATGAGCAGTTCTTC. The rearrangement joins TRBV28 to TRBJ2-1, with 10 bases matching TRBD2. With V trimmed by 3 bases and J by 8 bases, 7 bases remained unmatched. Germline V gene lookup returns CDR1 MDHEN and CDR2 SYDVKM. The CDR3 extends over 15 amino acids.

This clonotype was detected a few times. CDR3 DNA: TGCGCCAGCAGCCAAGCTGCAGGGGAAGAGACCCAGTACTTC. Amino acid sequence: CASSQAAGEETQYF. The chain carries TRBV4-1 and TRBJ2-5; perhaps TRBD1 as D (6 bases). The CDR3 runs to 14 residues. The V gene's germline CDR1 is MGHRA and CDR2 YSYEKL. Between the trimmed V and J ends, which lost 1 base and 3 bases, there was a span of 9 bases.

Many counts were recorded for this clonotype. CDR3 coding DNA: TGTGCCAGCTCACCCCCTAGGAGCGGGAGAGGTGGGGCCAACGTCCTGACTTTC. The encoded protein is CASSPPRSGRGGANVLTF. The chain carries TRBV18 and TRBJ2-6, with 8 bases lining up with TRBD2. Germline CDR1 KGHSH, CDR2 LQKENI. V lost 3 bases, J lost 3 bases, and 10 bases stayed unmatched. The CDR3 runs to 18 residues.

V is TRBV28 and J is TRBJ2-7; 8 bases fit TRBD1. There are 17 residues in the CDR3. The ends lost 3 bases at V and 0 bases at J; junction bases unmatched: 10. Germline V gene data show CDR1 as MDHEN and CDR2 as SYDVKM. This chain's CDR3 is CASSLLPGQDSSYEQYF. Here the CDR3 DNA reads TGTGCCAGCAGTTTGTTACCGGGACAGGACAGCTCCTACGAGCAGTACTTC.

This clonotype occurred a few times. The chain couples TRBV6-5 to TRBJ1-2, with D possibly being TRBD1 (6 bases). From germline, CDR1 is MNHEY and CDR2 SVGAGI. The CDR3 extends over 15 amino acids. Between the trimmed V and J ends, which lost 0 bases and 5 bases, there was a span of 13 bases. Written as DNA, the CDR3 is TGTGCCAGCAGTTACTCGAACAGGGAAGGATATGGCTACACCTTC. This encodes CASSYSNREGYGYTF.

This clonotype has more than one count but fewer than ten. This rearrangement joins TRBV13 to TRBJ2-7; D remains ambiguous. Germline CDR1 is PRHDT and CDR2 is FYEKMQ (reference sequence). The V and J ends lost 2 bases and 6 bases respectively, with 14 bases between them. The length of the CDR3 is 14 residues. The CDR3 DNA follows: TGTGCCAGCAGCTTATACAGTCTAGAAGGCGAGCAGTACTTC. It translates to CASSLYSLEGEQYF.

This clonotype was found a few times. The genes are TRBV27 and TRBJ2-5; D is ambiguous. The CDR3 is made up of 13 amino acids. The germline V gene encodes CDR1 MNHEY and CDR2 SMNVEV (reference sequence). V was shortened by 5 bases and J by 1 base, with 8 bases between the two germline ends. The CDR3 bases are TGTGCCAGCAGTCCCTATTCCCAAGAGACCCAGTACTTC. Residues: CASSPYSQETQYF.

This clonotype was observed at least ten times. The chain joins TRBV14 to TRBJ1-6; D gene uncertain. CDR3 length: 15 amino acids. The V gene lost 3 bases and the J gene lost 7 bases, with 13 bases spanning the gap. The germline V gene has CDR1 SGHDN and CDR2 FVKESK. The CDR3 sequence: CASSHLGVRNSPLHF. CDR3 nucleotides: TGTGCCAGCAGCCATTTGGGTGTAAGGAATTCACCCCTCCACTTT. The entire variable domain, with the rest obtained from reference TRBV14 and TRBJ1-6, is as follows: EAGVTQFPSHSVIEKGQTVTLRCDPISGHDNLYWYRRVMGKEIKFLLHFVKESKQDESGMPNNRFLAERTGGTYSTLKVQPAELEDSGVYFCASSHLGVRNSPLHFGNGTRLTVT.